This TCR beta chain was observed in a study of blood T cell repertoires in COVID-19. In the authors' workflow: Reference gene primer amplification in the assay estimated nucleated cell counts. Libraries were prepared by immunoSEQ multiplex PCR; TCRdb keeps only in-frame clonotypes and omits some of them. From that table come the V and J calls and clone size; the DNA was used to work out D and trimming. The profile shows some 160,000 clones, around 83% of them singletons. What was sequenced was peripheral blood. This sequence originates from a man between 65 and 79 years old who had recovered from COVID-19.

DNA of the CDR3: TGTGCCAGCGGAAGGGACAGGGCGAACACTGAAGCTTTCTTT. Protein sequence: CASGRDRANTEAFF. The gene calls are TRBV5-5 and TRBJ1-1; 9 positions agree with TRBD1. The V gene end was trimmed by 7 bases and the J gene end by 1 base; junction bases not matched to a gene: 5. The germline gives CDR1 SGHKS, CDR2 YYEKEE (reference sequence). This CDR3 region has 14 residues. Full variable domain (missing parts from reference TRBV5-5 and TRBJ1-1): DAGVTQSPTHLIKTRGQQVTLRCSPISGHKSVSWYQQVLGQGPQFIFQYYEKEERGRGNFPDRFSARQFPNYSSELNVNALLLGDSALYLCASGRDRANTEAFFGQGTRLTVV.